A selection of T cell receptor beta chains follows, all from one sample in a study of CD8 T cells in Susac syndrome. TCRdb itself ran the immunoSEQ multiplex PCR reads through MiXCR, one entry per CDR3 protein. This table has about 200,000 distinct CDR3 sequences, 85% to 95% appearing once. Material for sequencing was CD4+ T cells from PBMCs. These receptors all stem from a human donor in good health. The CDR3 runs from the conserved cysteine through the conserved F or W.

cdr3_length: 16; v_call: TRBV20-1; j_call: TRBJ2-1; cdr3_aa: CSASGSGGRSYNEQFF
cdr3_length: 12; v_call: TRBV27; j_call: TRBJ1-5; cdr3_aa: CASSFIDQPQHF
cdr3_length: 15; v_call: TRBV14; j_call: TRBJ1-2; cdr3_aa: CASSHQPKTGIGYTF
cdr3_length: 18; v_call: TRBV12-3/TRBV12-4; j_call: TRBJ2-6; cdr3_aa: CASTTPGFRSSGANVLTF
cdr3_length: 15; v_call: TRBV14; j_call: TRBJ2-5; cdr3_aa: CASSPTWGNQETQYF
cdr3_length: 12; v_call: TRBV29-1; j_call: TRBJ1-2; cdr3_aa: CVRQDPGGGYTF
cdr3_length: 17; v_call: TRBV12-5; j_call: TRBJ2-1; cdr3_aa: CASGLPGTGGSYNEQFF
cdr3_length: 15; v_call: TRBV20-1; j_call: TRBJ1-1; cdr3_aa: CSARKNHWGNTEAFF
cdr3_length: 15; v_call: TRBV4-3; j_call: TRBJ1-2; cdr3_aa: CASSQDAGGNYGYTF
cdr3_length: 16; v_call: TRBV15; j_call: TRBJ2-5; cdr3_aa: CATSRDSRTGAETQYF
cdr3_length: 14; v_call: TRBV9; j_call: TRBJ1-3; cdr3_aa: CASSVTLSGNTIYF
cdr3_length: 17; v_call: TRBV4-1; j_call: TRBJ1-5; cdr3_aa: CASSQGAGPYSNQPQHF
cdr3_length: 16; v_call: TRBV7-6; j_call: TRBJ2-7; cdr3_aa: CASSQLSGLTDYEQYF
cdr3_length: 15; v_call: TRBV15; j_call: TRBJ1-2; cdr3_aa: CATSRGARDRVGYTF
cdr3_length: 13; v_call: TRBV29-1; j_call: TRBJ2-5; cdr3_aa: CSARDRLRETQYF
cdr3_length: 15; v_call: TRBV30; j_call: TRBJ2-5; cdr3_aa: CAWSGLAGVGETQYF
cdr3_length: 16; v_call: TRBV3-1; j_call: TRBJ2-1; cdr3_aa: CASSRTSGRSYNEQFF
cdr3_length: 12; v_call: TRBV18; j_call: TRBJ1-1; cdr3_aa: CASSPGATEAFF
cdr3_length: 12; v_call: TRBV9; j_call: TRBJ2-3; cdr3_aa: CASSVHGDTQYF
cdr3_length: 13; v_call: TRBV5-1; j_call: TRBJ2-1; cdr3_aa: CASSFLTESEQFF
cdr3_length: 14; v_call: TRBV4-1; j_call: TRBJ2-7; cdr3_aa: CASSRTWLSYEQYF
cdr3_length: 17; v_call: TRBV12-3/TRBV12-4; j_call: TRBJ1-2; cdr3_aa: CASDTRRGTANWNGYTF
cdr3_length: 15; v_call: TRBV7-9; j_call: TRBJ1-6; cdr3_aa: CASSLATSFNSPLHF
cdr3_length: 15; v_call: TRBV29-1; j_call: TRBJ2-5; cdr3_aa: CSVLGLATTQETQYF
cdr3_length: 15; v_call: TRBV6-5; j_call: TRBJ1-4; cdr3_aa: CASSYSPTIGEKLFF
cdr3_length: 12; v_call: TRBV7-2; j_call: TRBJ1-1; cdr3_aa: CASSLQLEQAFF
cdr3_length: 15; v_call: TRBV5-6; j_call: TRBJ2-7; cdr3_aa: CASSITARSSYEQYF
cdr3_length: 13; v_call: TRBV7-9; j_call: TRBJ2-1; cdr3_aa: CASPRGNYNEQFF
cdr3_length: 15; v_call: TRBV5-6; j_call: TRBJ2-2; cdr3_aa: CASSPRAGGTGELFF
cdr3_length: 13; v_call: TRBV20-1; j_call: TRBJ1-6; cdr3_aa: CSARMDLNSPLHF
cdr3_length: 15; v_call: TRBV29-1; j_call: TRBJ2-7; cdr3_aa: CSVESGGQGTGEQYF
cdr3_length: 14; v_call: TRBV5-1; j_call: TRBJ1-4; cdr3_aa: CASREGATNEKLFF
cdr3_length: 13; v_call: TRBV3-1; j_call: TRBJ2-2; cdr3_aa: CASRPVQDGELFF
cdr3_length: 13; v_call: TRBV20-1; j_call: TRBJ1-5; cdr3_aa: CSASVRSNQPQHF
cdr3_length: 14; v_call: TRBV4-3; j_call: TRBJ2-2; cdr3_aa: CASSQVPMTGELFF
cdr3_length: 16; v_call: TRBV11-1; j_call: TRBJ2-5; cdr3_aa: CASTPTRLAGGETQYF
cdr3_length: 11; v_call: TRBV24-1; j_call: TRBJ2-3; cdr3_aa: CATSGQDTQYF
cdr3_length: 15; v_call: TRBV15; j_call: TRBJ2-5; cdr3_aa: CATSRDALAGETQYF
cdr3_length: 12; v_call: TRBV20-1; j_call: TRBJ2-5; cdr3_aa: CSARRGEETQYF
cdr3_length: 15; v_call: TRBV18; j_call: TRBJ2-7; cdr3_aa: CASSPRQGVTYEQYF
cdr3_length: 13; v_call: TRBV20-1; j_call: TRBJ1-2; cdr3_aa: CSAQGARLGGYTF
cdr3_length: 14; v_call: TRBV3-1; j_call: TRBJ2-1; cdr3_aa: CASSQAPKDNEQFF
cdr3_length: 15; v_call: TRBV30; j_call: TRBJ2-1; cdr3_aa: CAWSPLAGSYNEQFF
cdr3_length: 16; v_call: TRBV27; j_call: TRBJ2-1; cdr3_aa: CASSRQTSGRIGEQFF
cdr3_length: 14; v_call: TRBV12-3/TRBV12-4; j_call: TRBJ2-5; cdr3_aa: CASSPDSYQETQYF
cdr3_length: 15; v_call: TRBV9; j_call: TRBJ1-5; cdr3_aa: CASSVGSQPNQPQHF
cdr3_length: 14; v_call: TRBV4-3; j_call: TRBJ1-1; cdr3_aa: CASSQTGRNTEAFF
cdr3_length: 16; v_call: TRBV20-1; j_call: TRBJ1-1; cdr3_aa: CSATYNFRGRNTEAFF
cdr3_length: 14; v_call: TRBV20-1; j_call: TRBJ2-5; cdr3_aa: CSAGTSGRQETQYF
cdr3_length: 13; v_call: TRBV3-1; j_call: TRBJ1-1; cdr3_aa: CASSQGMNTEAFF